This TCR beta chain was obtained from a study of blood T cell repertoires in COVID-19. Background on the study: Specimens from acute and convalescent COVID-19 originated in the United States, Italy and Spain.

Per the original data handling: Estimated nucleated cell counts came from reference gene primer amplification. This table comes from immunoSEQ multiplex PCR, and its TCRdb copy is limited to in-frame clones, with some not included. The DNA gave D and trimming, while V, J and clone size come from that table. This sample has roughly 100,000 clones, with around 74% found just once. V trimming: 4 bases; J trimming: 2 bases; junction bases outside the gene matches: 12. Germline CDR1 SGHVS, CDR2 FQNEAQ. The CDR3 extends over 17 amino acids. Specimen: peripheral blood. The clonotype comes from a woman between 65 and 79 years old with acute or convalescent COVID-19. The chain combines TRBV7-8 with TRBJ2-5; 8 nucleotides line up with TRBD1. CDR3 amino acids: CASSSQRQGARQETQYF. The CDR3 DNA reads as TGTGCCAGCAGCTCACAACGGCAGGGGGCGAGACAAGAGACCCAGTACTTC.